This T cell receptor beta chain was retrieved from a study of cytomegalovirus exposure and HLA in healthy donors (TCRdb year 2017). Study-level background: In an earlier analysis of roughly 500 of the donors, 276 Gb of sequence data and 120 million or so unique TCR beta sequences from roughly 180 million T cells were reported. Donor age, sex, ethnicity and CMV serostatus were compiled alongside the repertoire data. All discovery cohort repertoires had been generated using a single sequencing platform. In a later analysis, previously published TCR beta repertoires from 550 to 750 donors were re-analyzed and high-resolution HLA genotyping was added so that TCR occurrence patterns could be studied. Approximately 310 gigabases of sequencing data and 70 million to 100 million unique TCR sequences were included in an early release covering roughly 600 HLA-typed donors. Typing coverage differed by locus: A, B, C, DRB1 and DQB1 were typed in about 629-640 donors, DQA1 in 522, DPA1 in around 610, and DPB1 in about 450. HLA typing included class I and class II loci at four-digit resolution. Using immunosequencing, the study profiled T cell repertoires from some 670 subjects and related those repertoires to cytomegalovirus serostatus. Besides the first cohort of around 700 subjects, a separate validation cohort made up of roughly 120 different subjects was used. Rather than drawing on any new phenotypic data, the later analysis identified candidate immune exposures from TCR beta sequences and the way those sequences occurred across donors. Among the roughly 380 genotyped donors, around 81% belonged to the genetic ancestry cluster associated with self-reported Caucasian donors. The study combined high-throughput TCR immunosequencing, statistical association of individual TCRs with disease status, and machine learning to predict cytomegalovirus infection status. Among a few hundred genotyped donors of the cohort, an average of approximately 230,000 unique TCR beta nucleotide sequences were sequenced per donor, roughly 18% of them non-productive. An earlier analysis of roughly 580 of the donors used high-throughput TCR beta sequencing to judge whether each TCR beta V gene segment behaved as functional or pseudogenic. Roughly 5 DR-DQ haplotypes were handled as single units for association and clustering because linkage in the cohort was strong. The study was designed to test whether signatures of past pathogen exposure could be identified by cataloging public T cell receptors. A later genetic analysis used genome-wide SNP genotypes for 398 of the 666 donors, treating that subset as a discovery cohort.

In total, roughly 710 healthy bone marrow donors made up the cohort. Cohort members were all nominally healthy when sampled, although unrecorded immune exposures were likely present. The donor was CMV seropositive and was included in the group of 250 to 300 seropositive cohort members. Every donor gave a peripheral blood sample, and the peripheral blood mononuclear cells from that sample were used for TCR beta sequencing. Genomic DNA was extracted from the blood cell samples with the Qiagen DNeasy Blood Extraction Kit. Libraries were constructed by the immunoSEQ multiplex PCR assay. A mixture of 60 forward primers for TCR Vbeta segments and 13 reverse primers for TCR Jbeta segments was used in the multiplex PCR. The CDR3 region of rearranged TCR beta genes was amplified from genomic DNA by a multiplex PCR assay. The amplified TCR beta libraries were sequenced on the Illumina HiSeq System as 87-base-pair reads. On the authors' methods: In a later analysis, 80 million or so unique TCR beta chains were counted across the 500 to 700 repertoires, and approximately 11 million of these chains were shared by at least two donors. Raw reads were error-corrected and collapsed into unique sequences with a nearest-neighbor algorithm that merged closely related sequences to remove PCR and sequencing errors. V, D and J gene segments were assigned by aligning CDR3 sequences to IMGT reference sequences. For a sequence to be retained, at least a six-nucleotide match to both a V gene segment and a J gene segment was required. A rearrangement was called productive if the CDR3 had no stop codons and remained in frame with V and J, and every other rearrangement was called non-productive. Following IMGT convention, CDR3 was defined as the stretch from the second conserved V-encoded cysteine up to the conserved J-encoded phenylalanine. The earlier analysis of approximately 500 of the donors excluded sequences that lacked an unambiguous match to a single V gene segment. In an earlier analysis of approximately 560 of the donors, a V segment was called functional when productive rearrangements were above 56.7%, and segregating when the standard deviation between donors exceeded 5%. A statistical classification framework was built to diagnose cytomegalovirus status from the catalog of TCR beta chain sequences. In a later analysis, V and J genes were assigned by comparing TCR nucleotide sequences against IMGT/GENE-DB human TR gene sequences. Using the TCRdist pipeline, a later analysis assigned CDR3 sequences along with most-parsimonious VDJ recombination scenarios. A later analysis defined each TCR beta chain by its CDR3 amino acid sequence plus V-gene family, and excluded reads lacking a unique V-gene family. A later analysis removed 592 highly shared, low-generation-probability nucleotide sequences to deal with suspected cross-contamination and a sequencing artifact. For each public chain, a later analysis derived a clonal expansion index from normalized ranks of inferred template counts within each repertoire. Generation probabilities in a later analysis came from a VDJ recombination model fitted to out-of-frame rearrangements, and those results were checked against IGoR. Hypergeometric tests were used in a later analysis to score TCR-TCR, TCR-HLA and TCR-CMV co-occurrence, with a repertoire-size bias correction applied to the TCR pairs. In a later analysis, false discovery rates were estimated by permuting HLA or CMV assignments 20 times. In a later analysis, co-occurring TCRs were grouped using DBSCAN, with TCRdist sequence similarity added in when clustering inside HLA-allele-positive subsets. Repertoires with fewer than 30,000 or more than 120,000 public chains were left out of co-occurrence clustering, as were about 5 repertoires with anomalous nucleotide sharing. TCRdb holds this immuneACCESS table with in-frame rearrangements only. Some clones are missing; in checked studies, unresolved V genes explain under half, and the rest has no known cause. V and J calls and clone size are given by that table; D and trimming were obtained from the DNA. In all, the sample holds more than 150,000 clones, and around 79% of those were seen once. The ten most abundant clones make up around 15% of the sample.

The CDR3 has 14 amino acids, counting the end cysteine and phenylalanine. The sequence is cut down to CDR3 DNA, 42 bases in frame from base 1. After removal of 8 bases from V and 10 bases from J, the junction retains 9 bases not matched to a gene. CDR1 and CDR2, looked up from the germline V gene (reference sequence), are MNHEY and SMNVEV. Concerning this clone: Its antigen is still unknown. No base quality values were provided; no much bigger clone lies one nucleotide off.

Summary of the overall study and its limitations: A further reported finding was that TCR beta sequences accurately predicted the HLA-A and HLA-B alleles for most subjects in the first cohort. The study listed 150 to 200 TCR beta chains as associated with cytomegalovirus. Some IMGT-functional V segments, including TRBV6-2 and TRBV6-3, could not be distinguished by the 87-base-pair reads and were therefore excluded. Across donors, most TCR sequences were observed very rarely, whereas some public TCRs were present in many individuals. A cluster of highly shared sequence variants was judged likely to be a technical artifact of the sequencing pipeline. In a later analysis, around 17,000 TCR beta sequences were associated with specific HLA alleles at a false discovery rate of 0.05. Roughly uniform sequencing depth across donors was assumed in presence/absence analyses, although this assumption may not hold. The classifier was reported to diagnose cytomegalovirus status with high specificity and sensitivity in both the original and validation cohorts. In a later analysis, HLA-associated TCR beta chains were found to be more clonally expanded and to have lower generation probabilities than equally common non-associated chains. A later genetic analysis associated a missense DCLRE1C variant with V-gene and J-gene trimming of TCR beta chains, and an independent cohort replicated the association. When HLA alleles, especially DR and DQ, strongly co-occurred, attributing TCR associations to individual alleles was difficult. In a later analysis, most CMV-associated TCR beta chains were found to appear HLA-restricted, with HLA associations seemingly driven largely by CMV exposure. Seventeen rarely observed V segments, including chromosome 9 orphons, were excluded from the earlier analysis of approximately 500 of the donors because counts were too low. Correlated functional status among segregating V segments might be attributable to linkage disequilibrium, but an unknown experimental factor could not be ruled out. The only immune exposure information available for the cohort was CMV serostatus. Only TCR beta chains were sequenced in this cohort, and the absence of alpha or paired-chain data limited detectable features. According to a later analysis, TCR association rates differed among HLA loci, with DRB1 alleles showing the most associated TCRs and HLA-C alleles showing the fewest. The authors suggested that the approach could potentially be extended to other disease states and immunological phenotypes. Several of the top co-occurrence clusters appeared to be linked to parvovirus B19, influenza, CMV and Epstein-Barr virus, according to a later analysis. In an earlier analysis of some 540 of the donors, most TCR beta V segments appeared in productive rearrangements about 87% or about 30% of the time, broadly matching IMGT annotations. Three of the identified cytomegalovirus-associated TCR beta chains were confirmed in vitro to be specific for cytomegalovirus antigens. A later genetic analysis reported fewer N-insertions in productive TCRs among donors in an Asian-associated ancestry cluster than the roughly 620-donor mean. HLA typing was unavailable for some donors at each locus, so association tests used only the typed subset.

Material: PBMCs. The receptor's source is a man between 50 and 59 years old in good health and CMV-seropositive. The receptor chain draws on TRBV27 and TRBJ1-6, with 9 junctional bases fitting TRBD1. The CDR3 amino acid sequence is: CASSPAGTGSPLHF. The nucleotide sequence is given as TGTGCCAGCTCCCCCGCCGGGACAGGGTCACCCCTCCACTTT.